Listed here are 13 T cell receptor beta chains from one sample, sequenced in a study of B cell selection in AIRE deficiency. Generated by immunoSEQ multiplex PCR, the TCRdb table keeps only in-frame clones and is missing some. In the table there are roughly 25,000 clones, roughly 95% of which are singletons. Conventional CD4 T cells were sorted as CD4+CD127+ cells. Input material: CD4+CD127+ conventional T cells sorted from PBMCs. The receptors come from a human donor in good health.

The chain carries TRBV5-1 and TRBJ2-7, with D possibly being TRBD1 (5 bases). Germline loops: CDR1 SGHRS, CDR2 YFSETQ. The ends were cut back, 4 bases at V and 5 bases at J, with 13 bases in the middle. This CDR3 comprises 13 residues. The CDR3 here is CASSKDTYNEQYF. The CDR3 bases are TGCGCCAGCAGCAAGGACACGTACAACGAGCAGTACTTC.

The chain carries TRBV7-2 and TRBJ2-7, with D possibly being TRBD2 (6 bases). CDR3 length: 14 residues. The germline CDR1 and CDR2 sequences are SGHTA and FQGNSA. The V gene lost 6 bases and the J gene lost 0 bases, with 12 bases spanning the gap. CDR3 coding DNA: TGTGCCAGCAGTCGGGACGGGAGCTCCTACGAGCAGTACTTC. Translated, it gives CASSRDGSSYEQYF.

The chain has TRBV15 and TRBJ2-5; D possibly corresponds to TRBD1 (7 bases). This CDR3 region has 15 residues. The V gene lost 0 bases and the J gene lost 6 bases, with 14 bases spanning the gap. Per germline, CDR1 LNHNV and CDR2 YYDKDF (reference sequence). The CDR3 spells CATSRDLQGGQTQYF. The CDR3 DNA is TGTGCCACCAGCAGAGATCTTCAGGGGGGACAGACCCAGTACTTC.

This sequence joins TRBV7-9 and TRBJ2-7; D gene unclear. This CDR3 has 11 residues. The V end lost 5 bases, the J end lost 2 bases, and 4 bases lay between the germline ends. CDR1 SEHNR and CDR2 FQNEAQ come from the germline V gene (reference sequence). CDR3 amino acids: CASSLTYEQYF. The CDR3 coding sequence is TGTGCCAGCAGCCTGACCTACGAGCAGTACTTC.

The rearrangement joins TRBV20-1 to TRBJ1-1; D perhaps matches TRBD1 (6 bases). The V gene's germline CDR1 is DFQATT and CDR2 SNEGSKA (reference sequence). Trimming left V 2 bases short and J 8 bases short, with 9 bases between. The CDR3 is 11 residues long. CDR3 DNA sequence: TGCAGTGCTAGAAACAGGGCAGAAGCTTTCTTT. Amino acid sequence: CSARNRAEAFF.

The chain joins TRBV18 to TRBJ1-4; D perhaps matches TRBD1 (5 bases). Germline V gene lookup returns CDR1 KGHSH and CDR2 LQKENI. The CDR3 spans 13 residues. V was shortened by 4 bases and J by 3 bases, with 6 bases between the two germline ends. The CDR3 region is CASSRGANEKLFF. CDR3 nucleotides: TGTGCCAGCTCACGGGGGGCTAATGAAAAACTGTTTTTT.

This chain joins TRBV7-7 and TRBJ2-5; D ambiguous. Germline CDR1 SSHAT, CDR2 FNYEAQ (reference sequence). The CDR3 is made up of 14 amino acids. Trimming shortened V by 0 bases and J by 5 bases, and 10 bases separated the two germline ends. This CDR3 reads CASSLAYKGETQYF. CDR3 DNA sequence: TGTGCCAGCAGCTTAGCGTATAAAGGGGAGACCCAGTACTTC. The full variable domain, in which reference TRBV7-7 and TRBJ2-5 provide the parts outside the CDR3, is GAGVSQSPRYKVTKRGQDVTLRCDPISSHATLYWYQQALGQGPEFLTYFNYEAQPDKSGLPSDRFSAERPEGSISTLTIQRTEQRDSAMYRCASSLAYKGETQYFGPGTRLLVL.

This chain joins TRBV1 and TRBJ2-1. TRBV1 is given as a pseudogene. The CDR3 contains 14 residues. The CDR3 region is CTSRLQGTPHWQFF. The DNA for the CDR3 is TGCACCAGCAGACTCCAGGGGACTCCACATTGGCAGTTCTTC.

The rearrangement links TRBV7-9 to TRBJ2-5, with TRBD2 matching over 9 bases. Germline V gene sequence: CDR1 SEHNR, CDR2 FQNEAQ (reference sequence). V lost 5 bases and J lost 4; bases outside the gene matches: 14. The CDR3 consists of 17 residues. The CDR3 DNA sequence: TGTGCCAGCAGCAAAATTCCTCGACGCGGGAGGGGAGAGACCCAGTACTTC. It encodes CASSKIPRRGRGETQYF.

The V call is TRBV5-4, the J call TRBJ2-1; 12 bases are shared with TRBD2. The CDR3 loop spans 15 amino acids. Germline-derived CDR1 and CDR2 are SGHNT and YYREEE (reference sequence). The V and J ends lost 5 bases and 0 bases, in that order; junction bases with no gene match: 0. CDR3 sequence (DNA): TGTGCCAGCAGGACTAGCGGGGGCTCCTACAATGAGCAGTTCTTC. Translated: CASRTSGGSYNEQFF.

J is TRBJ1-1 and V is TRBV9; 8 nucleotides agree with TRBD1. The germline V gene has CDR1 SGDLS and CDR2 YYNGEE. The CDR3 covers 16 residues. The junction had 4 bases not matched to a gene; V was cut back by 0 bases and J by 0 bases. The CDR3 DNA follows: TGTGCCAGCAGCGTAGAAGGACAGGGCTTGAACACTGAAGCTTTCTTT. Translated: CASSVEGQGLNTEAFF.

V usage is TRBV5-1 and J usage is TRBJ2-5; the match to TRBD2 covers 10 bases. V trimming: 4 bases; J trimming: 5 bases; junction bases outside the gene matches: 8. Germline values: CDR1 SGHRS, CDR2 YFSETQ. There are 15 residues in the CDR3. The CDR3 region has the DNA TGCGCCAGCAGCCAAAGCGGGAGGGCCCGGGAGACCCAGTACTTC. Translation gives CASSQSGRARETQYF.

V gene TRBV19 combines with J gene TRBJ2-7; D gene uncertain. The CDR3 contains 13 residues. Germline V CDR1 and CDR2: LNHDA, SQIVND (reference sequence). V was trimmed by 3 bases and J by 3 bases, leaving 9 bases between them. CDR3 residues: CASSIEPRYEQYF. CDR3 DNA: TGTGCCAGTAGTATCGAACCCCGCTACGAGCAGTACTTC.